This entry concerns a single TCR beta chain. The record originates from a study of blood T cell repertoires in COVID-19. Clones were read by immunoSEQ multiplex PCR, and TCRdb kept only the in-frame ones, dropping some. Among hundreds of thousands of clones listed, 84% were seen once. The CDR3 length is 18 residues. Germline CDR1 LGHDT, CDR2 YNNKEL (reference sequence). J lost 1 base, V lost 6 bases, and 10 bases had no gene match. This receptor was identified in a human donor in a cohort sampled during active COVID-19. The chain links TRBV3-1 (or the pseudogene TRBV3-2) to TRBJ2-7, with 15 bases fitting TRBD2. The sequenced sample was peripheral blood. CDR3 sequence: CASSTPGLAGGRSYEQYF. The CDR3 DNA reads as TGTGCCAGCAGTACACCGGGACTAGCGGGAGGAAGGTCCTACGAGCAGTACTTC.